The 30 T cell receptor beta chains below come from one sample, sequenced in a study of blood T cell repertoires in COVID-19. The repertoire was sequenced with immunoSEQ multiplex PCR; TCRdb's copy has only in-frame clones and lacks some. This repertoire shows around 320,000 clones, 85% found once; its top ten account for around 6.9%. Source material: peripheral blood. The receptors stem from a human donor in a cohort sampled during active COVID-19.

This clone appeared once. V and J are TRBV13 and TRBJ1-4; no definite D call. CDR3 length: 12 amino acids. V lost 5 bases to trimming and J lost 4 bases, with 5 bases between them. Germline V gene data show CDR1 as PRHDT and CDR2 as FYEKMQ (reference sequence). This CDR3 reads CASSLFNEKLFF. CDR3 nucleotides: TGTGCCAGCAGCCTATTTAATGAAAAACTGTTTTTT.

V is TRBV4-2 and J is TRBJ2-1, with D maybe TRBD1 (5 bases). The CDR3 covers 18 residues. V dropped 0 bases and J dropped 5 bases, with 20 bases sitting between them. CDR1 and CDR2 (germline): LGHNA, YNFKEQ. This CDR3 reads CASSQDRDDLQPDNEQFF. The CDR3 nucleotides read TGTGCCAGCAGCCAAGACAGGGATGACCTTCAGCCCGACAATGAGCAGTTCTTC.

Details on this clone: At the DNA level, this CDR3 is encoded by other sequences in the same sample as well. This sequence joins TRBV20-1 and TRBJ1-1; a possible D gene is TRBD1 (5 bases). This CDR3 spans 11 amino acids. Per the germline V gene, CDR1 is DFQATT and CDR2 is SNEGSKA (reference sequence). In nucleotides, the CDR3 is TGCAGCGCGGGGCGGAACACTGAAGCTTTCTTT. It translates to CSAGRNTEAFF.

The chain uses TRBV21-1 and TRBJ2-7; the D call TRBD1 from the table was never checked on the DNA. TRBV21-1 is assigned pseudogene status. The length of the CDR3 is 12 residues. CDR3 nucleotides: TGTGCCAGCAGCGACAGGGGTTACGAGCAGTACTTC. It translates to CASSDRGYEQYF.

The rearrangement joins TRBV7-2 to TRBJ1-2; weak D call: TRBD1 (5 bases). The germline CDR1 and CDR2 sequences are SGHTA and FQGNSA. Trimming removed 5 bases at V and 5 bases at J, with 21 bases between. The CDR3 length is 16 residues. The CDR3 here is CASSAGTTRYKYGYTF. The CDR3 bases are TGTGCCAGCAGCGCGGGGACTACTAGATACAAGTATGGCTACACCTTC.

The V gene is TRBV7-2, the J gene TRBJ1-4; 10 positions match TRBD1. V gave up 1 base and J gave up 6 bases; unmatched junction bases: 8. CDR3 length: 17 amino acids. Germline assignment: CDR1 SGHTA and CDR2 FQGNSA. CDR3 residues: CASSLGYYGQGDEKLFF. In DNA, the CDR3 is TGTGCCAGCAGCTTAGGGTATTACGGACAGGGGGATGAAAAACTGTTTTTT.

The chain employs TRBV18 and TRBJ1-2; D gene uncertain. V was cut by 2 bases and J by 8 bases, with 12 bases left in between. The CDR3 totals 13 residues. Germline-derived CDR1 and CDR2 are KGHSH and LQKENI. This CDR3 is CASSPSRVRGYTF. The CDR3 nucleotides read TGTGCCAGCTCACCATCGAGGGTCCGGGGCTACACCTTC. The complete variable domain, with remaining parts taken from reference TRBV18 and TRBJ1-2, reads NAGVMQNPRHLVRRRGQEARLRCSPMKGHSHVYWYRQLPEEGLKFMVYLQKENIIDESGMPKERFSAEFPKEGPSILRIQQVVRGDSAAYFCASSPSRVRGYTFGSGTRLTVV.

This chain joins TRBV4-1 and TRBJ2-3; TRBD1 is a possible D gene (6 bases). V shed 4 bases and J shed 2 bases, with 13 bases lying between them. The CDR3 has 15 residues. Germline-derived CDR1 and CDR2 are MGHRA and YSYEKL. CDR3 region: CASSRLRGSTDTQYF. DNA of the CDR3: TGCGCCAGCAGCCGCCTCAGGGGTTCCACAGATACGCAGTATTTT.

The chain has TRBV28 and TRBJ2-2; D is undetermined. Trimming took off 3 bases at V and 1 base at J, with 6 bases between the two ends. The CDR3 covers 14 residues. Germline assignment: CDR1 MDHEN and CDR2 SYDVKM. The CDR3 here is CASSFGRNTGELFF. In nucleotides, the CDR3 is TGTGCCAGCAGTTTTGGCAGGAACACCGGGGAGCTGTTTTTT. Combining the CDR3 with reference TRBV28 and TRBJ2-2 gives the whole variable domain DVKVTQSSRYLVKRTGEKVFLECVQDMDHENMFWYRQDPGLGLRLIYFSYDVKMKEKGDIPEGYSVSREKKERFSLILESASTNQTSMYLCASSFGRNTGELFFGEGSRLTVL.

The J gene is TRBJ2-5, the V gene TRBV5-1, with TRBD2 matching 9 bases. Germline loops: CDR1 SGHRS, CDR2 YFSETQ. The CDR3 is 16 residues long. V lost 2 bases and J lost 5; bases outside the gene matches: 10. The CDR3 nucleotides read TGCGCCAGCAGCTTAATTCCGGGACTAGCTTTGGAGACCCAGTACTTC. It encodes CASSLIPGLALETQYF.

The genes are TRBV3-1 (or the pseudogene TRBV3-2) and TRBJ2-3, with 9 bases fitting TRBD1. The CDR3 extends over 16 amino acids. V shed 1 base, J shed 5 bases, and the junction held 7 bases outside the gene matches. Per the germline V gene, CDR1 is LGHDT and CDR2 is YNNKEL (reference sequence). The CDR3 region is CASSQAGQGVEDTQYF. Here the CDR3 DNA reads TGTGCCAGCAGCCAAGCGGGACAGGGAGTTGAAGATACGCAGTATTTT.

CDR3 bases: TGTGCTAGTGGTTTGGTACGGCAGGGATTCACTGAAGCTTTCTTT. This codes for CASGLVRQGFTEAFF. The J gene is TRBJ1-1, the V gene TRBV12-5, with D maybe TRBD1 (5 bases). The CDR3 runs to 15 residues. Between the trimmed V and J ends, which lost 0 bases and 4 bases, there was a span of 12 bases. Germline V gives CDR1 LGHNT, CDR2 FRNRAP.

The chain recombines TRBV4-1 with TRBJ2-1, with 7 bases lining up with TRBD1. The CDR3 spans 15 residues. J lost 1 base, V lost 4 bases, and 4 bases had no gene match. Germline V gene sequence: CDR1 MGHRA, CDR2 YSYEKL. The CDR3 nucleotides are TGCGCCAGCAGCCTTGACAGGGTTTCCTACAATGAGCAGTTCTTC. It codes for CASSLDRVSYNEQFF.

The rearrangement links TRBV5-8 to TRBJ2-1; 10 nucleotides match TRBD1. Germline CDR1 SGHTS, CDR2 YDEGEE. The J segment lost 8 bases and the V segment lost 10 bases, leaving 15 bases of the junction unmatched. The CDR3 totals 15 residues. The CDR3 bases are TGTGCCTCCACTTCGCGCGGACAGGGGGGGGATGAGCAGTTCTTC. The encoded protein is CASTSRGQGGDEQFF.

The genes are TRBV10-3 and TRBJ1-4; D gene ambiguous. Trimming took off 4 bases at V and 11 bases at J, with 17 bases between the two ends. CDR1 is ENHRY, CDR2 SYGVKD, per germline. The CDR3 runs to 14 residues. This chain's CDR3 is CAISGEGRREKLFF. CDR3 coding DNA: TGTGCCATCAGTGGGGAGGGCCGAAGGGAGAAACTGTTTTTT.

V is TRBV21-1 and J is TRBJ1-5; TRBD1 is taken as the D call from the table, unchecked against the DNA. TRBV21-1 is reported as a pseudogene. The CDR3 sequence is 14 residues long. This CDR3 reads CASSFRQGTQPQHF. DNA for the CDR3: TGTGCCAGCAGCTTCAGACAGGGTACGCAGCCCCAGCATTTT.

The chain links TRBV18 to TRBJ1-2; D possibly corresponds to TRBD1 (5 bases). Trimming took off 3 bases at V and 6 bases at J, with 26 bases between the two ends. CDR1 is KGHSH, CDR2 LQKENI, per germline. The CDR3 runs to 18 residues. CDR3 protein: CASSPSRDSGSKGDGYTF. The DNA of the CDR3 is TGTGCCAGCTCACCTAGCCGGGACTCGGGTAGTAAAGGGGATGGCTACACCTTC. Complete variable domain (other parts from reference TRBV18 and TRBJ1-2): NAGVMQNPRHLVRRRGQEARLRCSPMKGHSHVYWYRQLPEEGLKFMVYLQKENIIDESGMPKERFSAEFPKEGPSILRIQQVVRGDSAAYFCASSPSRDSGSKGDGYTFGSGTRLTVV.

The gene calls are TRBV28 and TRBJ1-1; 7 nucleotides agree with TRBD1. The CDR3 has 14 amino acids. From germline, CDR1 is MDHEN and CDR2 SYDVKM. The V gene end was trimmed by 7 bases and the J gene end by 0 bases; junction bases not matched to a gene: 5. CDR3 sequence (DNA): TGTGCCAGCACCCCAGGGGGGATGAACACTGAAGCTTTCTTT. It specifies CASTPGGMNTEAFF.

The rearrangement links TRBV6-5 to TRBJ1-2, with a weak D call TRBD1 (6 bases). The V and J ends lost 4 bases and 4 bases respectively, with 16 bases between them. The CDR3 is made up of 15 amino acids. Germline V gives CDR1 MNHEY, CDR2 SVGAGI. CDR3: CASSFIGTQVYGYTF. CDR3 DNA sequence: TGTGCCAGCAGTTTCATCGGGACACAAGTCTATGGCTACACCTTC.

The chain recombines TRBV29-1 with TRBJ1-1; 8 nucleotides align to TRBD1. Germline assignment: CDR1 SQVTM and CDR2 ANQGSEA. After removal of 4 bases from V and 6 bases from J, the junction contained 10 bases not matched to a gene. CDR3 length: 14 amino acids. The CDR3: CSVATHVQGAEAFF. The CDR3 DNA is TGCAGCGTTGCTACACACGTACAGGGGGCTGAAGCTTTCTTT. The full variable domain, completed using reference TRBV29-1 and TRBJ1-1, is SAVISQKPSRDICQRGTSLTIQCQVDSQVTMMFWYRQQPGQSLTLIATANQGSEATYESGFVIDKFPISRPNLTFSTLTVSNMSPEDSSIYLCSVATHVQGAEAFFGQGTRLTVV.

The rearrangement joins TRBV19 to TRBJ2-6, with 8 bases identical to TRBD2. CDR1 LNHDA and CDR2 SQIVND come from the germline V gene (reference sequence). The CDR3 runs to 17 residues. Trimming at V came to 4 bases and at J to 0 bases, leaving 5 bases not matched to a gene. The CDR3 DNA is TGTGCCAGTAGTACGGCCAGCGGGGGCTCTGGGGCCAACGTCCTGACTTTC. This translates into CASSTASGGSGANVLTF.

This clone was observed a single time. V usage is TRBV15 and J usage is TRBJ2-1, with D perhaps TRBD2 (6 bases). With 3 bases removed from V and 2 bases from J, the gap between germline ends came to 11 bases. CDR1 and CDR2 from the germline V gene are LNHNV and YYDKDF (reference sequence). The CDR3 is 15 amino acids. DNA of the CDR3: TGTGCCACCAGCAGGGATAGCGGAGCCTACAATGAGCAGTTCTTC. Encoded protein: CATSRDSGAYNEQFF.

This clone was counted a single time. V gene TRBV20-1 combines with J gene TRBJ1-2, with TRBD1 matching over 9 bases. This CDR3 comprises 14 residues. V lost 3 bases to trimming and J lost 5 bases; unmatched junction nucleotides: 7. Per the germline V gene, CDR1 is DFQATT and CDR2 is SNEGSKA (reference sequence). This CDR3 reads CSASLTGGRYGYTF. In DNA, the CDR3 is TGCAGTGCTAGTTTGACAGGGGGAAGGTATGGCTACACCTTC.

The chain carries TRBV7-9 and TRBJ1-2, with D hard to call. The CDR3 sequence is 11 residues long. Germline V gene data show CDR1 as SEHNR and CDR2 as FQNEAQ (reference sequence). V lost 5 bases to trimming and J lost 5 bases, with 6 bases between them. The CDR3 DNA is TGTGCCAGCAGCGTCAGATATGGCTACACCTTC. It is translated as CASSVRYGYTF.

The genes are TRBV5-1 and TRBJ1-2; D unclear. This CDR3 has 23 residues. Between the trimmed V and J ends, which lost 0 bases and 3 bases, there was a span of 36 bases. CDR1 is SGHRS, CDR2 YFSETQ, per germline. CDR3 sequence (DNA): TGCGCCAGCAGCTTGGAAAAGGCCAAAAACTATGGCTACACCAGAGTACGGGACTATGGCTACACCTTC. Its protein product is CASSLEKAKNYGYTRVRDYGYTF.

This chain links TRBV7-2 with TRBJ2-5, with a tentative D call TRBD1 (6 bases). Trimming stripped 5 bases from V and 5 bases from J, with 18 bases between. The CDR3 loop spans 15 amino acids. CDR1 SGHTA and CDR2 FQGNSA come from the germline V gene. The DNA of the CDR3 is TGTGCCAGCAGCCCCCCAGGGGTCGTTCCGGAGACCCAGTACTTC. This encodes CASSPPGVVPETQYF.

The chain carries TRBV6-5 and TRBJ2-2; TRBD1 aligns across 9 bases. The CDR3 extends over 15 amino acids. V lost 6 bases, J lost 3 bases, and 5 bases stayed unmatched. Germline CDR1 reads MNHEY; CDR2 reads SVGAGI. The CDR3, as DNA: TGTGCCAGCAGCAGGGACAGGGCGGACACCGGGGAGCTGTTTTTT. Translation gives CASSRDRADTGELFF.

The CDR3: CASSIGTSGGVARDTQYF. CDR3 DNA sequence: TGTGCCAGCAGCATCGGGACTAGCGGGGGGGTTGCACGGGATACGCAGTATTTT. This sequence joins TRBV9 and TRBJ2-3; 16 nucleotides match TRBD2. Trimming took 4 bases from V and 6 from J; bases not matched to a gene: 11. The CDR3 loop spans 18 amino acids. Looked up from germline, CDR1 is SGDLS and CDR2 is YYNGEE.

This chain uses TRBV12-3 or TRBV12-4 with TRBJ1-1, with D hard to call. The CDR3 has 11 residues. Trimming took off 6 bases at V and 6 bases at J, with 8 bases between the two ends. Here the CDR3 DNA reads TGTGCCAGCAGCCGAACAGCTGAAGCTTTCTTT. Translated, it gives CASSRTAEAFF.

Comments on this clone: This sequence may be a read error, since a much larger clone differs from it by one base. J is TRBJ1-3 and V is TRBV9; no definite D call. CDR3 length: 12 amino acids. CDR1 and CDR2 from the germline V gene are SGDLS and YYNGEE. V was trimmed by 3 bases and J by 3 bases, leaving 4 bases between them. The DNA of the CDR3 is TGTGCCAGCAGCGCCCTTGGAAACACCATATATTTT. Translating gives CASSALGNTIYF.